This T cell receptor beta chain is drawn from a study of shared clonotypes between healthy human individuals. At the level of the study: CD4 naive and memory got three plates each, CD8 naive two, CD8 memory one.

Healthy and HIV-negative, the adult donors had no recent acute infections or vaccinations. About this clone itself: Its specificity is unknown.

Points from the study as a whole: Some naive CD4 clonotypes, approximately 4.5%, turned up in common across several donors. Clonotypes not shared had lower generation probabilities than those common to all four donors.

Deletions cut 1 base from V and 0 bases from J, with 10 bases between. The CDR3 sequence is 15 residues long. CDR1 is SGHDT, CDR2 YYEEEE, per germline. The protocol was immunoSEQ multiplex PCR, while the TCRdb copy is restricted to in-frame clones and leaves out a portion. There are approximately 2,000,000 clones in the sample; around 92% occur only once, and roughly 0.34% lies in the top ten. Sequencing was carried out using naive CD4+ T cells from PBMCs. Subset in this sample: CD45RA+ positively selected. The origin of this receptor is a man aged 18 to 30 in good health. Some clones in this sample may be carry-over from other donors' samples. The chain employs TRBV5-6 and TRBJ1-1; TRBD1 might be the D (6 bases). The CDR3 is CASSLWQGMNTEAFF. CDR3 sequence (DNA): TGTGCCAGCAGCTTGTGGCAGGGGATGAACACTGAAGCTTTCTTT.